This is a list of T cell receptor beta chains from one sample in a study of vaccination effects on CD4 cells after COVID-19. The protocol was immunoSEQ multiplex PCR, while the TCRdb copy is restricted to in-frame clones and leaves out a portion. This table holds roughly 76,000 clones, 60% to 80% found once. Their recognized antigens are unknown. This material consisted of CD4+ T cells from PBMCs cultured with HCoV-229E spike peptides, taken before COVID-19 vaccination. The receptor source for this set is a human donor who received a COVID-19 vaccine. The CDR3 runs from the conserved cysteine through the conserved F or W. The order of the fields is D gene, J gene, V gene, CDR3 protein. D genes are given only for firm matches.

D: .; J: TRBJ2-1; V: TRBV7-2; CDR3: CASSTGSYNEQFF
D: .; J: TRBJ2-6; V: TRBV3-1/TRBV3-2; CDR3: CASSQDLRGSGANVLTF
D: .; J: TRBJ2-2; V: TRBV7-3; CDR3: CASSLSVNTGELFF
D: TRBD1; J: TRBJ1-5; V: TRBV19; CDR3: CASSIGTDNQPQHF
D: TRBD1; J: TRBJ1-1; V: TRBV2; CDR3: CASSERGLGTEAFF
D: .; J: TRBJ1-1; V: TRBV11-2; CDR3: CASSLGRMNTEAFF
D: .; J: TRBJ1-4; V: TRBV14; CDR3: CASSPSAGLEKLFF
D: .; J: TRBJ1-2; V: TRBV9; CDR3: CASSVEGGAGVDYGYTF
D: TRBD1; J: TRBJ2-3; V: TRBV30; CDR3: CAWKQGVADTQYF
D: .; J: TRBJ2-5; V: TRBV11-1; CDR3: CASSPGVGETQYF
D: TRBD2; J: TRBJ2-3; V: TRBV5-1; CDR3: CASGDSGGADTQYF
D: TRBD2; J: TRBJ2-3; V: TRBV5-1; CDR3: CASSFLGGRGTDTQYF
D: TRBD1; J: TRBJ1-5; V: TRBV5-1; CDR3: CASSSGTGSGQPQHF
D: .; J: TRBJ1-5; V: TRBV5-6; CDR3: CASSLWLVGNQPQHF
D: TRBD1; J: TRBJ1-5; V: TRBV18; CDR3: CASSPGTGKSQPQHF
D: .; J: TRBJ1-5; V: TRBV4-1; CDR3: CASSPRGDQPQHF
D: .; J: TRBJ1-5; V: TRBV7-2; CDR3: CASSLVSNQPQHF
D: .; J: TRBJ2-1; V: TRBV10-3; CDR3: CAISESPTLVGYEQFF
D: .; J: TRBJ1-4; V: TRBV2; CDR3: CASNVERREKLFF
D: .; J: TRBJ1-6; V: TRBV11-2; CDR3: CASSLVIGNSPLHF
D: .; J: TRBJ2-3; V: TRBV24-1; CDR3: CATSTSPTDTQYF
D: .; J: TRBJ1-1; V: TRBV9; CDR3: CASSPGLWGNTEAFF
D: TRBD1; J: TRBJ1-1; V: TRBV19; CDR3: CASSFRTGGNTEAFF
D: .; J: TRBJ1-6; V: TRBV3-1/TRBV3-2; CDR3: CASSQDFRALHF